This T cell receptor beta chain was documented in a study of shared clonotypes between healthy human individuals (dated by TCRdb to between 2020 and 2021). For context, the study as a whole: A few men and two women, aged 18 to 49 years, made up the cohort. Per donor, three plates each were used for CD4 naive and CD4 memory, two for CD8 naive, and one for CD8 memory. To estimate repertoire size and how much clonotypes are shared between individuals, the study performed deep sequencing of blood TCR repertoires from about 5 healthy adults. Different laboratories and diverse techniques were used to prepare libraries and sequence TCR repertoires, to increase sequencing depth and limit assay-specific biases. Per donor, leukapheresis produced somewhere between about 0.94 and 9.5 billion PBMCs. The full study reports these points: Because the study included only a small number of donors, the genetic and exposure-history diversity represented was limited. Incomplete sequencing was indicated by rarefaction of sorted-subset datasets, despite the large sequencing depth. Pairwise subsampling led to the expectation that sequencing depth would affect the degree of clonotype sharing among donors. Compared with non-shared clonotypes, the clonotypes found in all four sorted-subset donors had higher generation probabilities. When several donors were compared, the shared fraction of clonotypes was about 5.2% for naive CD4, roughly 3.4% for naive CD8, more than 2% for memory CD4, and less than 0.45% for memory CD8. Sampling was restricted to blood, and TCR repertoires in tissues likely differ from the TCR repertoires found in blood. Naive subsets generally had larger estimated clonotype richness than memory subsets did.

Its CDR3 holds 12 amino acids, cysteine through phenylalanine. Only CDR3 DNA remains: 36 bases, in frame from the first base. V is pared back by 6 bases and J by 7 bases, with 10 bases lying between the germline termini. From the germline V gene (reference sequence), CDR1 is MNHEY and CDR2 is SMNVEV. This clone was seen a single time. Its antigen specificity is not known. Base qualities are not recorded, but no much larger clone differs from it by a single base. CD8 naive samples were obtained by positive selection for CCR7 among CD45RO-negative cells, yielding a CD45RA+CCR7+ population from which TemRA cells were excluded. The donors were healthy, HIV-negative adults with no recently reported acute infections or vaccinations. Every donor was a Caucasian adult living in Nashville, Tennessee, USA. Blood was collected by leukapheresis, and PBMCs were isolated by Ficoll-Histopaque density gradient centrifugation and then cryopreserved in liquid nitrogen vapor phase. Analytical flow cytometry was used to check the purity and quantity of each magnetically sorted T cell population. From each sorted fraction, genomic DNA was isolated and quantified by UV absorbance on a Nanodrop 2000c.

Using the deep immunoSEQ assay, multiplex PCR amplified TCR CDR3 regions from genomic DNA. Extracted genomic DNA from each cell subset was distributed evenly across all wells of several immunoSEQ 96-well plates, and each plate was treated as a replicate. Each replicate PCR for sorted subsets received about 210 ng genomic DNA, equal to about 29,000 T cell genomes. Purified libraries were quantified with a Qubit 3.0 fluorometer, sized on a Bioanalyzer 2100, and re-quantified with the KAPA Library Quantification kit. Every immunoSEQ 96-well plate was sequenced on a dedicated single-read 150-cycle Illumina NextSeq 550 flow cell. From the authors' description of their analysis: The immunoSEQ output contained only junctional sequences without quality scores, so filtering could not match that applied to full-length reads. To assign V/J genes and CDR3, sequences were annotated against IMGT germline references using PyIR, a Python wrapper for IgBLAST v1.9. Reads were removed for weak V/J assignments (E-value above 1e-6), missing CDR3, stop codons, out-of-frame junctions, or ambiguous translated residues. V3J clonotypes were defined as sequences sharing the same inferred V gene, J gene, and CDR3 amino acid sequence. To compute the percentage overlap between repertoires, the number of shared unique clonotypes was divided by the size of the smaller repertoire. Richness of each repertoire was evaluated using RTK rarefaction, the Chao1 estimator, and Recon v2.1 estimates of unobserved clonotypes. OLGA was used to compute generation probabilities for all TCRbeta clonotypes that the gDNA method yielded from four donors. What TCRdb holds here is the immuneACCESS table cut down to in-frame rearrangements. Part of the clones is not present; checked against another copy, under half of the missing clones reflect an unresolved V gene, and the others are unexplained. For V, J and clone size, that table is used; D and trimming come from the DNA. Present in this sample are about 2.1 million clones, 93% of which were seen just once. Of the sample, about 1.8% is held by the ten largest clones.

The V gene is TRBV27 and the J gene is TRBJ2-1, with the D assignment possibly TRBD1 or TRBD2, given 5 matching bases for each. Sequenced: naive CD8+ T cells from PBMCs. In the paper's terms, the cell subset or site label means: CD45RA+CCR7+. The sequence came from a young man in good health. Some clones in this sample may be carry-over from other donors' samples. The CDR3 region reads CASRTWGNEQFF. The DNA sequence is TGTGCCAGCAGAACCTGGGGGAATGAGCAGTTCTTC.